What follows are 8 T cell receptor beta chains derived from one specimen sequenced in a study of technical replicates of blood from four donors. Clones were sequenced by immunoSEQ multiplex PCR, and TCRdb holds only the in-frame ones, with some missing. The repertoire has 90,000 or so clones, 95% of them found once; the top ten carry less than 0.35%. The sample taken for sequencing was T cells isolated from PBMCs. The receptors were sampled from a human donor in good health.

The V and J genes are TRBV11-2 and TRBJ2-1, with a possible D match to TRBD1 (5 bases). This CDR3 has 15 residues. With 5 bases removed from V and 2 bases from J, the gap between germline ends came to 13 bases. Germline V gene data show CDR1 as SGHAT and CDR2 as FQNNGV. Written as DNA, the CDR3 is TGTGCCAGCAGCCCACGGGCAGGGACCTACAATGAGCAGTTCTTC. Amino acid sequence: CASSPRAGTYNEQFF.

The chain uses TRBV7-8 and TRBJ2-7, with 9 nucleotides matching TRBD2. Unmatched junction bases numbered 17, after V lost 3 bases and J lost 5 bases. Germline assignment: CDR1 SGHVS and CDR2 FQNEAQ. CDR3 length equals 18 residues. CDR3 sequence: CASSFRQGWTSVKDEQYF. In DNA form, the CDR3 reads TGTGCCAGCAGCTTCCGACAGGGCTGGACTAGCGTTAAAGACGAGCAGTACTTC.

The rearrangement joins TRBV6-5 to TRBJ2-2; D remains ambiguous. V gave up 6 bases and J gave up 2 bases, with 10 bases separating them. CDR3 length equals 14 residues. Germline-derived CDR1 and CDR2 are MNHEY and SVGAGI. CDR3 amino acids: CASRQFLNTGELFF. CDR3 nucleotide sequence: TGTGCCAGCAGACAGTTTTTAAACACCGGGGAGCTGTTTTTT.

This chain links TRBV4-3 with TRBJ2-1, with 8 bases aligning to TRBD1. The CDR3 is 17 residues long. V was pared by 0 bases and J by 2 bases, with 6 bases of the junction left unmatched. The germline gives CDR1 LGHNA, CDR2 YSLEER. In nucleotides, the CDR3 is TGCGCCAGCAGCCAAGAGTTTGCAGGGGGCGCCTACAATGAGCAGTTCTTC. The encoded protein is CASSQEFAGGAYNEQFF.

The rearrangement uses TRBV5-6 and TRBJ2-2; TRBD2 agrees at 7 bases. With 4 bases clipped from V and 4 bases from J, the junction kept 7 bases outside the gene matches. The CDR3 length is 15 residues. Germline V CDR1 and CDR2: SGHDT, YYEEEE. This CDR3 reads CASSLADRVTGELFF. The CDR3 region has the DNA TGTGCCAGCAGCCTAGCGGATAGGGTCACCGGGGAGCTGTTTTTT.

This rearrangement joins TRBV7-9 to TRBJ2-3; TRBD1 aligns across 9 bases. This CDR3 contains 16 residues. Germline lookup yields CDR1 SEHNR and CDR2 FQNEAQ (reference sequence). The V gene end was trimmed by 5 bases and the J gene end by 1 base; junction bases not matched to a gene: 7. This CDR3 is CASSLNRDRGTDTQYF. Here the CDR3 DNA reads TGTGCCAGCAGCCTAAACAGGGACAGGGGCACAGATACGCAGTATTTT.

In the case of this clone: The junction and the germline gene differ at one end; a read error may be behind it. The CDR3 protein is CASTFVDGYTF. DNA of the CDR3: TGTGCTAGCACCTTCGTCGATGGCTACACCTTC. This rearrangement joins TRBV7-7 to TRBJ1-2; no clear D. The CDR3 length is 11 residues. CDR1 is SSHAT and CDR2 is FNYEAQ in the germline V gene (reference sequence).

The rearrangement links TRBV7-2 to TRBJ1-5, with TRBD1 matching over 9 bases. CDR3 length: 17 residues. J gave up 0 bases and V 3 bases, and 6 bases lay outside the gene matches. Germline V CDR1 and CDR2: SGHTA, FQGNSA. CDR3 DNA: TGTGCCAGCAGCTTTACGGGACAGGGAAATAGCAATCAGCCCCAGCATTTT. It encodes CASSFTGQGNSNQPQHF.